The present T cell receptor beta chain was sequenced within a study of T-cell memory formation after mild COVID-19. Findings of the study overall: Shrinking CD4+ clones resided mostly in CM and EM, and CD8+ ones in EMRA. CD4+ bias marked clones expanding day 15 to 37, unlike balanced contracting clones. In pre-infection memory, a portion of responding clones appeared, which suggested that cross-reactive memory joined.

This clonotype was seen a few times. What it binds is unknown. Germline V lookup: CDR1 SGDLS, CDR2 YYNGEE. V was pared by 1 base and J by 0 bases, with 11 bases between. CDR3 length equals 16 residues. After 5'RACE with constant-segment primers, TCR alpha and TCR beta cDNA libraries carrying sample barcodes and UMIs were obtained. TCRdb analysed the 5' RACE reads with MiXCR anew, one entry per CDR3 protein. The sample lists under 250,000 distinct CDR3 sequences, 15% occurring once. Specimen: PBMCs or a T cell subset sorted from them (not recorded which). This TCR derives from an adult woman who had mild COVID-19 (a few samples of this study predate the infection). Cell type and time point are not known. The J gene is TRBJ2-1, the V gene TRBV9; D ambiguous. For the CDR3, the DNA is TGTGCCAGCAGCGTAACATCCGGAAGCTCCTACAATGAGCAGTTCTTC. Its translation is CASSVTSGSSYNEQFF.